This record concerns one T cell receptor beta chain sequence. Via MiXCR, TCRdb re-called the RT-PCR reads, giving one row per CDR3 protein. The sample holds about 960,000 distinct CDR3 sequences, 15% to 20% seen once. This sample is drawn from a study of patients and donors after allogeneic stem cell transplantation. CDR3 length equals 16 residues. Trimming at V came to 3 bases and at J to 2 bases, leaving 8 bases not matched to a gene. CDR1 and CDR2 (germline): MDHEN, SYDVKM. The chain is built from TRBV28 and TRBJ2-3; 7 bases align to TRBD2. The clonotype comes from a human donor who was either an allogeneic HSCT recipient or a stem cell or donor lymphocyte infusion donor (not recorded which). It is not recorded whose cells these are; they may come from a transplant donor. The sequenced sample was blood, either unsorted or a sorted T cell fraction (not recorded which). The CDR3 nucleotides read TGTGCCAGCAGTTTGGGGCTAGCGGTTATCACAGATACGCAGTATTTT. This codes for CASSLGLAVITDTQYF. Combining the CDR3 with reference TRBV28 and TRBJ2-3 gives the whole variable domain DVKVTQSSRYLVKRTGEKVFLECVQDMDHENMFWYRQDPGLGLRLIYFSYDVKMKEKGDIPEGYSVSREKKERFSLILESASTNQTSMYLCASSLGLAVITDTQYFGPGTRLTVL.